Listed here are 22 T cell receptor beta chains from one sample, sequenced in a study of neurological immune-mediated disorders. A single record per CDR3 protein comes from TCRdb applying MiXCR to the 5' RACE reads. In the table there are approximately 48,000 distinct CDR3 sequences, about a tenth of which are singletons. Specimen: PBMCs. These receptors came from a man between 65 and 85 years old with HTLV-1-associated myelopathy (HAM/TSP).

At least ten counts were recorded for this clonotype. The DNA of the CDR3 is TGCGCCAGCAGCTTCGACAGGGGGGGCTCCTACGAGCAGTACTTC. Residues: CASSFDRGGSYEQYF. The rearrangement uses TRBV5-1 and TRBJ2-7; TRBD1 aligns across 9 bases. The length of the CDR3 is 15 residues. The junction had 3 bases not matched to a gene; V was cut back by 2 bases and J by 0 bases. CDR1 and CDR2 from the germline V gene are SGHRS and YFSETQ.

This clonotype was seen many times. The chain is built from TRBV7-8 and TRBJ1-4; D gene uncertain. CDR1 is SGHVS, CDR2 FQNEAQ, per germline. V lost 1 base and J lost 0, with 6 bases in between. This CDR3 region has 15 residues. CDR3 residues: CASSLVGTTNEKLFF. CDR3 DNA sequence: TGTGCCAGCAGCTTAGTCGGAACAACTAATGAAAAACTGTTTTTT.

The sample holds many counts of this clonotype. The chain joins TRBV28 to TRBJ2-1; 14 bases fit TRBD2. CDR3 size: 15 residues. The germline V gene encodes CDR1 MDHEN and CDR2 SYDVKM. V shed 9 bases and J 7 bases; nucleotides not matched to a gene: 8. The chain's CDR3 is CARDGTSGSVNEQFF. CDR3 in DNA: TGTGCCAGGGACGGGACTAGCGGGAGTGTAAATGAGCAGTTCTTC. The full variable domain, with the rest looked up from reference TRBV28 and TRBJ2-1, is DVKVTQSSRYLVKRTGEKVFLECVQDMDHENMFWYRQDPGLGLRLIYFSYDVKMKEKGDIPEGYSVSREKKERFSLILESASTNQTSMYLCARDGTSGSVNEQFFGPGTRLTVL.

This clonotype was counted only a few times. The chain couples TRBV19 to TRBJ1-5; D call uncertain. The germline V and J ends were trimmed by 5 bases and 3 bases, with 11 bases remaining between them. This CDR3 has 14 residues. Looked up from germline, CDR1 is LNHDA and CDR2 is SQIVND (reference sequence). CDR3 amino acids: CASSVTGNNQPQHF. The CDR3 nucleotides read TGTGCCAGTAGTGTGACGGGGAACAATCAGCCCCAGCATTTT.

Many counts were recorded for this clonotype. V gene TRBV5-5 combines with J gene TRBJ2-4; D is ambiguous. The V end was cut by 1 base, the J end by 0 bases, with 8 bases between. The CDR3 is made up of 15 amino acids. Per the germline V gene, CDR1 is SGHKS and CDR2 is YYEKEE (reference sequence). CDR3 loop: CASSLIHLAKNIQYF. The CDR3 region has the DNA TGTGCCAGCAGCTTGATACACCTAGCCAAAAACATTCAGTACTTC.

The sample holds many counts of this clonotype. The gene calls are TRBV12-3 or TRBV12-4 and TRBJ2-2, with TRBD2 matching 7 bases. CDR3 length: 14 residues. The ends lost 7 bases at V and 4 bases at J; junction bases unmatched: 6. The CDR3 spells CASIPGLTTGELFF. CDR3 in DNA: TGTGCCAGCATCCCGGGACTAACCACCGGGGAGCTGTTTTTT.

This clonotype has a count of ten or more. The chain couples TRBV7-8 to TRBJ2-7, with a possible D match to TRBD1 (6 bases). CDR1 and CDR2 (germline): SGHVS, FQNEAQ. V was clipped by 5 bases and J by 3 bases, with 17 bases between them. There are 15 residues in the CDR3. CDR3 nucleotides: TGTGCCAGCAGCCTATACAGGGCCCCGGGCTACGAGCAGTACTTC. Amino acid sequence: CASSLYRAPGYEQYF.

This clonotype was observed at least ten times. The V gene is TRBV28, the J gene TRBJ2-3, with TRBD2 matching 9 bases. This CDR3 contains 18 residues. Germline trimming cut 4 bases from V and 2 bases from J; bases unmatched to any gene: 13. CDR1 is MDHEN and CDR2 is SYDVKM in the germline V gene. CDR3 coding DNA: TGTGCCAGCAGTTGGGCTAAAGGCGGGAGGGCATACACAGATACGCAGTATTTT. It yields the protein CASSWAKGGRAYTDTQYF.

This clonotype was counted at least ten times. The chain combines TRBV28 with TRBJ2-6; possibly TRBD2 for D (5 bases). There are 16 residues in the CDR3. V lost 4 bases to trimming and J lost 0 bases, with 10 bases between them. Germline V gives CDR1 MDHEN, CDR2 SYDVKM. CDR3 nucleotides: TGTGCCAGCAGTTCCGGGGTCTTCTCTGGGGCCAACGTCCTGACTTTC. Its protein product is CASSSGVFSGANVLTF. The full variable domain, with the rest looked up from reference TRBV28 and TRBJ2-6, is DVKVTQSSRYLVKRTGEKVFLECVQDMDHENMFWYRQDPGLGLRLIYFSYDVKMKEKGDIPEGYSVSREKKERFSLILESASTNQTSMYLCASSSGVFSGANVLTFGAGSRLTVL.

This clonotype showed up many times. The CDR3 spells CASSFLRGRKSYEQYF. In nucleotides, the CDR3 is TGTGCCAGCAGTTTCCTCAGGGGGAGAAAGTCATACGAGCAGTACTTC. The chain has TRBV27 and TRBJ2-7; 7 bases fit TRBD1. V lost 3 bases to trimming and J lost 4 bases; unmatched junction nucleotides: 12. Germline loops: CDR1 MNHEY, CDR2 SMNVEV (reference sequence). This CDR3 comprises 16 residues.

There are many counts of this clonotype. V gene TRBV6-2 or TRBV6-3 combines with J gene TRBJ1-5; D unclear. Germline values: CDR1 MNHEY, CDR2 SVGEGT. The germline V and J ends were trimmed by 4 bases and 3 bases, with 10 bases remaining between them. The CDR3 runs 14 residues. This CDR3 reads CASSFLASNQPQHF. DNA of the CDR3: TGTGCCAGCAGTTTCTTGGCCTCCAATCAGCCCCAGCATTTT.

There are many counts of this clonotype. The germline gene is not matched at one end of the junction; a read error may be the cause. V usage is TRBV5-6 and J usage is TRBJ2-7; TRBD2 is a possible D gene (6 bases). Germline V gene lookup returns CDR1 SGHDT and CDR2 YYEEEE. The CDR3 spans 14 residues. The CDR3 sequence: CASSLGSGTYEQYF. The CDR3 nucleotides are TGTGCCAGCAGTTTGGGTAGCGGAACCTACGAGCAGTACTTC.

The rearrangement joins TRBV7-6 to TRBJ2-7, with TRBD1 matching 11 bases. Germline CDR1 SGHVS, CDR2 FNYEAQ. J gave up 4 bases and V 4 bases, and 15 bases lay outside the gene matches. The CDR3 loop spans 18 amino acids. CDR3 sequence reads: CASSSVSKGTGGRYEQYF. The CDR3 DNA follows: TGTGCCAGCAGCTCCGTATCCAAGGGGACAGGGGGTCGGTACGAGCAGTACTTC.

This chain joins TRBV12-3 or TRBV12-4 and TRBJ2-2; perhaps TRBD1 as D (8 bases). The CDR3 length is 16 residues. With 4 bases removed from V and 1 base from J, the gap between germline ends came to 13 bases. The CDR3 is CASSSHRGGNTGELFF. The DNA of the CDR3 is TGTGCCAGCAGTTCTCACAGGGGGGGGAACACCGGGGAGCTGTTTTTT.

The sample holds many counts of this clonotype. The chain links TRBV5-6 to TRBJ2-3, with 9 bases fitting TRBD2. V lost 0 bases, J lost 4 bases, and 9 bases stayed unmatched. CDR3 length: 17 amino acids. Germline V gene sequence: CDR1 SGHDT, CDR2 YYEEEE. The CDR3 DNA follows: TGTGCCAGCAGCTTGGGCCCAGCGGGAGGATTGCCAGATACGCAGTATTTT. Amino acid sequence: CASSLGPAGGLPDTQYF.

This clonotype was found many times. The chain uses TRBV20-1 and TRBJ2-1; D is uncertain. The CDR3 covers 13 residues. CDR1 is DFQATT, CDR2 SNEGSKA, per germline (reference sequence). Trimming removed 3 bases from V and 7 bases from J, with 13 bases in between. CDR3 DNA: TGCAGTGCTAGCCCCGGCCAGACGAATGAGCAGTTCTTC. Translating it yields CSASPGQTNEQFF.

This clonotype was observed many times. This chain uses TRBV18 with TRBJ2-1, with TRBD1 identical over 9 bases. Trimming at V came to 8 bases and at J to 4 bases, leaving 18 bases not matched to a gene. The CDR3 runs 18 residues. Germline V lookup: CDR1 KGHSH, CDR2 LQKENI. CDR3 sequence: CASRGQGPFRRGYNEQFF. The CDR3 nucleotides are TGTGCCAGCCGTGGACAGGGGCCGTTTCGGCGGGGGTACAATGAGCAGTTCTTC.

This clonotype has a count of ten or more. The rearrangement joins TRBV28 to TRBJ2-7; TRBD1 agrees at 8 bases. The J segment lost 5 bases and the V segment lost 0 bases, leaving 3 bases of the junction unmatched. The V gene's germline CDR1 is MDHEN and CDR2 SYDVKM. This CDR3 contains 14 residues. The CDR3 DNA reads TGTGCCAGCAGTTTATGGGACAGGGCCCACGAGCAGTACTTC. Its protein is CASSLWDRAHEQYF.

This clonotype was counted at least ten times. This chain joins TRBV12-3 or TRBV12-4 and TRBJ2-2; D ambiguous. The CDR3 totals 13 residues. Trimming pared 2 bases from V and 7 bases from J, leaving 8 bases between. CDR3 loop: CASSLKANGELFF. The CDR3 DNA reads as TGTGCCAGCAGTTTAAAGGCCAACGGGGAGCTGTTTTTT.

There are many counts of this clonotype. The chain uses TRBV5-1 and TRBJ2-1, with 8 bases matching TRBD2. Germline CDR1 is SGHRS and CDR2 is YFSETQ. The junction had 15 bases not matched to a gene; V was cut back by 7 bases and J by 9 bases. This CDR3 contains 15 residues. The chain's CDR3 is CASLDGTSSGGEQFF. CDR3 nucleotide sequence: TGCGCCAGCCTAGACGGGACTAGTTCTGGTGGTGAGCAGTTCTTC.

This clonotype was detected many times. This chain links TRBV20-1 with TRBJ2-1; TRBD2 agrees at 12 bases. Looked up from germline, CDR1 is DFQATT and CDR2 is SNEGSKA (reference sequence). The CDR3 sequence is 18 residues long. V dropped 3 bases and J dropped 0; count of bases not matched to a gene: 9. CDR3 DNA: TGCAGTGCTAGTGCGGGACTAGCGGGTGAGATCTCCTACAATGAGCAGTTCTTC. As protein: CSASAGLAGEISYNEQFF.

This clonotype was observed at least ten times. The chain links TRBV6-5 to TRBJ1-1, with 7 bases matching TRBD1. The germline V gene has CDR1 MNHEY and CDR2 SVGAGI. CDR3 size: 12 residues. Trimming took 6 bases from V and 10 from J; bases not matched to a gene: 8. The CDR3 DNA follows: TGTGCCAGCAGCCGTCATCAGGGGGGAGCTTTCTTT. It translates to CASSRHQGGAFF.